This TCR beta chain was found in a study of identical twins. Regarding the study as a whole: Memory repertoires showed no such pattern, whereas abundant cord blood beta clonotypes carried fewer insertions.

As for this clonotype: What it binds is unknown.

The CDR3 is 16 amino acids. Germline CDR1 reads SGHRS; CDR2 reads YFSETQ. V shed 2 bases, J shed 1 base, and the junction held 1 base outside the gene matches. A universal primer site came from template switching; cDNA carried unique molecular identifiers. Each CDR3 protein is one row after TCRdb ran MiXCR on the 5' RACE reads. This table holds 450,000 to 600,000 distinct CDR3 sequences, more than 20% found once. This sample was shared with a second study, whose subject was yellow fever vaccine responses in identical twins. That report adds: Reports say the vaccine T cell response in twins looked partly convergent and partly personalized.

The sequenced sample was CD4+ T cells sorted from blood. V is TRBV5-1 and J is TRBJ2-2; TRBD2 aligns across 11 bases. The sequence came from a woman younger than 35 in good health. The CDR3 spells CASSFGTSGNTGELFF. The CDR3 DNA sequence: TGCGCCAGCAGCTTCGGGACTAGCGGGAACACCGGGGAGCTGTTTTTT.